Listed here are 17 T cell receptor beta chains from one sample, sequenced in a study of cytomegalovirus exposure and HLA in healthy donors. Only in-frame clones appear in the TCRdb table, and some are missing; sequencing was by immunoSEQ multiplex PCR. The table has about 150,000 clones, approximately 86% seen once; the top ten hold about 2.2%. Material: PBMCs. The source is a human donor in good health.

This clone turned up a few times. The J gene is TRBJ1-2, the V gene TRBV19; D ambiguous. Deletions cut 5 bases from V and 1 base from J, with 14 bases between. CDR1 and CDR2 from the germline V gene are LNHDA and SQIVND (reference sequence). CDR3 size: 15 residues. CDR3 residues: CASSHPGKNNYGYTF. The CDR3 nucleotides are TGTGCCAGTAGTCATCCAGGCAAAAATAACTATGGCTACACCTTC.

This sequence joins TRBV7-9 and TRBJ2-3, with TRBD2 matching over 8 bases. CDR1 and CDR2 (germline): SEHNR, FQNEAQ (reference sequence). V was clipped by 5 bases and J by 3 bases; unmatched bases: 7. This CDR3 has 15 residues. This CDR3 is CASSRPGLGTDTQYF. CDR3 sequence (DNA): TGTGCCAGCAGCCGACCGGGACTAGGGACAGATACGCAGTATTTT.

This chain uses TRBV5-8 with TRBJ1-5, with D possibly being TRBD1 (6 bases). This CDR3 comprises 15 residues. Germline CDR1 is SGHTS and CDR2 is YDEGEE. Trimming took off 0 bases at V and 3 bases at J, with 10 bases between the two ends. The CDR3 DNA reads TGTGCCAGCAGCTTGGGACAGGCCTTCAATCAGCCCCAGCATTTT. It translates to CASSLGQAFNQPQHF.

The chain joins TRBV4-1 to TRBJ1-1, with 7 bases matching TRBD1. The germline V gene encodes CDR1 MGHRA and CDR2 YSYEKL. The CDR3 is made up of 17 amino acids. V lost 4 bases and J lost 1; bases outside the gene matches: 12. For the CDR3, the DNA is TGCGCCAGCAGCCTGGGCGACCCAGGGGGATGGAACACTGAAGCTTTCTTT. Protein product: CASSLGDPGGWNTEAFF.

The chain is built from TRBV4-1 and TRBJ1-5; 7 bases match TRBD1. After removal of 1 base from V and 6 bases from J, the junction contained 12 bases not matched to a gene. This CDR3 has 17 amino acids. In germline, CDR1 is MGHRA, CDR2 YSYEKL. The CDR3 sequence is CASSQARDEPGGQPQHF. The DNA for the CDR3 is TGCGCCAGCAGCCAAGCCCGGGACGAACCAGGGGGTCAGCCCCAGCATTTT.

The V and J genes are TRBV7-7 and TRBJ2-1; possible D gene TRBD2, 6 bases. Germline-derived CDR1 and CDR2 are SSHAT and FNYEAQ (reference sequence). The V and J ends lost 8 bases and 6 bases respectively, with 17 bases between them. This CDR3 is built from 14 residues. CDR3 DNA: TGTGCCAGCGCCGTCGGGGGTACAGGCAATGAGCAGTTCTTC. This translates into CASAVGGTGNEQFF.

The J gene is TRBJ2-2, the V gene TRBV21-1; the D call in the table, TRBD2, was not verified against the DNA. TRBV21-1 is a known pseudogene. The CDR3 has 20 amino acids. CDR3 nucleotides: TGTGCCAGCAGCAAAGTTTGGGACCTACTAGCGGGAGGGGGCACCGGGGAGCTGTTTTTT. Residues: CASSKVWDLLAGGGTGELFF.

The chain joins TRBV7-8 to TRBJ2-7, with 12 bases that match TRBD2. Germline CDR1 SGHVS, CDR2 FQNEAQ. The CDR3 contains 15 residues. Trimming cost V 5 bases and J 4 bases; bases outside gene matches: 6. The DNA of the CDR3 is TGTGCCAGCAGCGGGGGACTAGCGGGCTCGTACGAGCAGTACTTC. This gives the protein CASSGGLAGSYEQYF.

The V gene is TRBV30, the J gene TRBJ2-7; TRBD1 matches 8 bases. CDR1 and CDR2 (germline): GTSNPN, SVGIG (reference sequence). The CDR3 is 15 amino acids. J lost 4 bases, V lost 1 base, and 9 bases had no gene match. The CDR3 coding sequence is TGTGCCTGGAGTGCCCGTCAGGGGGCGTCTTACGAGCAGTACTTC. This sequence encodes CAWSARQGASYEQYF. Full variable domain (remainder filled in from reference TRBV30 and TRBJ2-7): SQTIHQWPATLVQPVGSPLSLECTVEGTSNPNLYWYRQAAGRGLQLLFYSVGIGQISSEVPQNLSASRPQDRQFILSSKKLLLSDSGFYLCAWSARQGASYEQYFGPGTRLTVT.

This clone was seen a handful of times. The chain couples TRBV19 to TRBJ1-1; D gene ambiguous. V lost 5 bases to trimming and J lost 0 bases, with 10 bases between them. The germline V gene has CDR1 LNHDA and CDR2 SQIVND (reference sequence). The CDR3 sequence is 14 residues long. CDR3 sequence reads: CASSYRHMNTEAFF. CDR3 DNA sequence: TGTGCCAGTAGTTATCGACACATGAACACTGAAGCTTTCTTT.

This rearrangement joins TRBV10-3 to TRBJ1-4; 10 nucleotides line up with TRBD1. V shed 2 bases, J shed 8 bases, and the junction held 2 bases outside the gene matches. CDR1 ENHRY and CDR2 SYGVKD come from the germline V gene. This CDR3 is built from 14 residues. CDR3 nucleotides: TGTGCCATCAGTGAGGGGACAGGGGTGGAAAAACTGTTTTTT. Its protein product is CAISEGTGVEKLFF.

DNA of the CDR3: TGTGCCAGCTCACCAGTCTGGGACAGGGAAGCTTTCTTT. This gives the protein CASSPVWDREAFF. The rearrangement links TRBV18 to TRBJ1-1; 8 nucleotides line up with TRBD1. Germline lookup yields CDR1 KGHSH and CDR2 LQKENI. The CDR3 contains 13 residues. V trimming: 2 bases; J trimming: 8 bases; junction bases outside the gene matches: 4.

This chain uses TRBV12-2 with TRBJ1-2; TRBD1, as called in the table, went unchecked against the DNA. TRBV12-2 is described as a pseudogene. This CDR3 is 14 amino acids long. The CDR3 here is CASRYRAWDYGYTF. In DNA, the CDR3 is TGTGCAAGTCGCTACAGAGCCTGGGACTATGGCTACACCTTC.

This clone appeared many times. The chain links TRBV19 to TRBJ2-1; 10 nucleotides match TRBD2. CDR1 LNHDA and CDR2 SQIVND come from the germline V gene (reference sequence). V gave up 0 bases and J gave up 10 bases; unmatched junction bases: 9. There are 16 residues in the CDR3. The CDR3 is CASSIDGPGLASEQFF. CDR3 nucleotide sequence: TGTGCCAGTAGTATAGATGGACCGGGACTAGCGTCGGAGCAGTTCTTC.

The V call is TRBV19, the J call TRBJ2-5; D possibly corresponds to TRBD1 (6 bases). The V and J ends lost 7 bases and 5 bases respectively, with 17 bases between them. The CDR3 sequence is 14 residues long. CDR1 is LNHDA and CDR2 is SQIVND in the germline V gene (reference sequence). CDR3 sequence reads: CASTDTGFRETQYF. The CDR3 DNA sequence: TGTGCCAGTACGGACACAGGGTTCCGCGAGACCCAGTACTTC.

The table lists this clone with a count of one. The chain combines TRBV19 with TRBJ1-4, with D uncertain. The CDR3 length is 18 residues. Trimming left V 1 base short and J 4 bases short, with 19 bases between. Germline lookup yields CDR1 LNHDA and CDR2 SQIVND (reference sequence). DNA for the CDR3: TGTGCCAGTAGTATAGTCTCCGTGCATCCCCGGTTTAATGAAAAACTGTTTTTT. Protein: CASSIVSVHPRFNEKLFF.

The chain joins TRBV9 to TRBJ1-2, with D possibly TRBD1 on 5 matching bases. CDR1 SGDLS and CDR2 YYNGEE come from the germline V gene. Deletions cut 0 bases from V and 8 bases from J, with 14 bases between. CDR3 length: 14 residues. CDR3 DNA sequence: TGTGCCAGCAGCGTAGACAGTGGGGCGATGGGCTACACCTTC. It encodes CASSVDSGAMGYTF.